This T cell receptor (beta chain) is drawn from a study of metastatic and nonmetastatic thyroid tumors. Before thyroid surgery, none of the patients had received any treatment. Original processing methods: The study built a papillary thyroid cancer distant-metastasis classifier from CDR3 differences across clinicopathological groups. Via MiXCR, TCRdb re-called the PCR reads. Here the V and J calls rest on TCRdb's processing, not on the authors' analysis. The table lists approximately 86,000 clones, around an eighth of them singletons. The CDR3 covers 14 residues. V lost 6 bases and J 7 bases, leaving 13 bases between the germline ends.

This clonotype originated in a female donor with papillary thyroid cancer or a benign thyroid nodule (not recorded which). Some clones in this sample may be carry-over from other donors' samples. The rearrangement links TRBV12-3 or TRBV12-4 to TRBJ1-6; the D gene is possibly TRBD1 (6 bases). Source material: tumor tissue. The CDR3 region has the DNA TGTGCCAGCAGGCTACAGGGCCCAAATTCACCCCTCCACTTT. It is translated as CASRLQGPNSPLHF.